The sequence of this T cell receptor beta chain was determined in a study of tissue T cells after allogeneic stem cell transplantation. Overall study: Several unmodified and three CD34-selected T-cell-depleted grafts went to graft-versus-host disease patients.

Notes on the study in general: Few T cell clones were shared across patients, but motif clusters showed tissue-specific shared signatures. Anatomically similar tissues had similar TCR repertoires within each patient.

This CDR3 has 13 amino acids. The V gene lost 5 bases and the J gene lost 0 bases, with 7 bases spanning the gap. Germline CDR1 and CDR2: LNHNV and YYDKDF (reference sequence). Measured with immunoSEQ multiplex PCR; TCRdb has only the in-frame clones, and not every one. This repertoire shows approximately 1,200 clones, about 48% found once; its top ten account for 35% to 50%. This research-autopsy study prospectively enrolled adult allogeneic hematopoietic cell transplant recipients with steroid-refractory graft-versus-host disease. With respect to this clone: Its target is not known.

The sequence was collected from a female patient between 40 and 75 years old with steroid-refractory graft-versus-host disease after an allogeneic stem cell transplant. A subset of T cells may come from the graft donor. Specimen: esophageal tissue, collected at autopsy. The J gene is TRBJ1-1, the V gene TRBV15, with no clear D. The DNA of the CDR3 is TGTGCCACCAGCCAAACCCTGAACACTGAAGCTTTCTTT. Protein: CATSQTLNTEAFF.